This is a list of T cell receptor beta chains from one sample in a study of T cells in Graves' hyperthyroidism and ophthalmopathy. TCRdb processed the multiplex PCR reads anew with MiXCR; each CDR3 protein has one entry. This table has around 400,000 distinct CDR3 sequences, about 13% appearing once. The source material was blood. These receptor sequences come from a woman between 18 and 29 years old with Graves' hyperthyroidism. CDR3s include the opening cysteine and the closing phenylalanine or tryptophan. Fields, in order: clone size, J gene, V gene, D gene, CDR3 DNA, CDR3 protein. D genes are given only for firm matches. Clone size is given for some rows only: seen once, a few or many times, or a class if the clone is expanded.

few TRBJ1-1 TRBV25-1 . TGTGCCACCAGGGCCCCACAGGGCCGGGCTGAAGCTTTCTTT CATRAPQGRAEAFF
many TRBJ1-6 TRBV6-2/TRBV6-3 . TGTGCCAGCAGTTACAGGAGTTCACCCCTCCACTTT CASSYRSSPLHF
. TRBJ2-3 TRBV7-2 . TGCGCCAGCAGACAGAACACAGATACGCAGTATTTT CASRQNTDTQYF
many TRBJ2-7 TRBV30 . TGTGCCTGGTGGAGTAGCATTACCTACGAGCAGTACTTC CAWWSSITYEQYF
many TRBJ1-4 TRBV30 . TGTGCCTGGCATAGAACGTCTAATGAAAAACTGTTTTTT CAWHRTSNEKLFF
many TRBJ2-2 TRBV28 . TGTGCCAGCAGTTTACAAGCGGCGGCGAACACCGGGGAGCTGTTTTTT CASSLQAAANTGELFF
. TRBJ1-1 TRBV19 . TGTGCCAGTAGTAAGCCCCCCGTAGGGACTGAAGCTTTCTTT CASSKPPVGTEAFF
many TRBJ2-3 TRBV12-3/TRBV12-4 TRBD2 TGTGCCAGCAGAGTAGGACTAGCGGGACTCACAGATACGCAGTATTTT CASRVGLAGLTDTQYF
many TRBJ2-5 TRBV2 . TGTGCCAGCAGTCGGACAGTGTACCAAGAGACCCAGTACTTC CASSRTVYQETQYF
. TRBJ2-1 TRBV7-9 . TGTGCCAGCGGGACTGGCGATTCCAATGAGCAGTTCTTC CASGTGDSNEQFF
few TRBJ2-5 TRBV19 TRBD1 TGTGCCAGTAGTATGTGGACAGGGATGCAGGAGACCCAGTACTTC CASSMWTGMQETQYF
many TRBJ2-1 TRBV7-9 TRBD2 TGTGCCAGCAGCATCCGACTAGCGGGAGAATGGGAGCAGTTCTTC CASSIRLAGEWEQFF
many TRBJ1-4 TRBV27 . TGTGCCAGCAGCCCAATCACATTGGGGGAAAAACTGTTTTTT CASSPITLGEKLFF
. TRBJ2-2 TRBV10-3 . TGTGCCATCCAAGACAGCCCCGGGGAGCTGTTTTTT CAIQDSPGELFF
. TRBJ2-1 TRBV6-2/TRBV6-3 TRBD2 TGTGCCAGCGGCGGGAGTATGAGGGATGAGCAGTTCTTC CASGGSMRDEQFF
many TRBJ2-7 TRBV20-1 . TGCAGTGCAAGCGACCCGGGACCGGTCTACGAGCAGTACTTC CSASDPGPVYEQYF
. TRBJ2-4 TRBV20-1 TRBD1 TGCAGTGCTAGTTCGGGACAGGGAATTGGGTTAAACATTCAGTACTTC CSASSGQGIGLNIQYF
many TRBJ1-1 TRBV29-1 . TGCAGCGTTGATCACGGGGGGCGAGGAACTGAAGCTTTCTTT CSVDHGGRGTEAFF
many TRBJ2-1 TRBV20-1 TRBD2 TGCAGTGCTAGATTTCCCCTAGGAGGCGGGAGGGTCAATGAGCAGTTCTTC CSARFPLGGGRVNEQFF
. TRBJ1-6 TRBV6-1 TRBD1 TGTGCCAGCAGTTCACAGGGGGCTCCCTATAATTCACCCCTCCACTTT CASSSQGAPYNSPLHF
many TRBJ2-7 TRBV30 . TGTGCCTGGAGTGGGAACTACGAGCAGTACTTC CAWSGNYEQYF
. TRBJ1-5 TRBV6-5 TRBD1 TGTGCCAGCGGTTACCGGGACAGGGTTCATCAGCCCCAGCATTTT CASGYRDRVHQPQHF
many TRBJ2-2 TRBV18 . TGTGCCAGCTCACCACTAAGACATACGAACACCGGGGAGCTGTTTTTT CASSPLRHTNTGELFF
. TRBJ2-7 TRBV20-1 . TGCAGTGCGAAGGGGCGACTCAGTCTCGAGCAGTACTTC CSAKGRLSLEQYF
few TRBJ2-7 TRBV6-1 . TGTGCCAGCAGTGAAAGGGCAGGGGAGTCCCACGAGCAGTACTTC CASSERAGESHEQYF
many TRBJ2-2 TRBV20-1 . TGCAGTGCCCTCCCCAGTACCACCGGGGAGCTGTTTTTT CSALPSTTGELFF
. TRBJ2-7 TRBV28 TRBD2 TGTGCCAGCAGGGGATCTAGCGGGCCCCCCGGGGAGCAGTACTTC CASRGSSGPPGEQYF
many TRBJ1-5 TRBV5-1 . TGCGCCAGCAGACCTGATCAGCCCCAGCATTTT CASRPDQPQHF
. TRBJ1-1 TRBV25-1 TRBD1 TGTACCAGCAAAAGGACAGGGGCAACCATGAACACTGAAGCTTTCTTT CTSKRTGATMNTEAFF
many TRBJ2-3 TRBV28 . TGTGCCACTCTCCAAGTCCCAGATACGCAGTATTTT CATLQVPDTQYF
many TRBJ1-1 TRBV20-1 . TGCAGTGCTAGTCTGGCTTGGCGGCGGAGCACTGAAGCTTTCTTT CSASLAWRRSTEAFF
many TRBJ1-1 TRBV12-3/TRBV12-4 TRBD1 TGTGCCAGCAGTCCCTCAGGGGGCGTCACTGAAGCTTTCTTT CASSPSGGVTEAFF
many TRBJ2-5 TRBV5-6 . TGTGCCAGCAGCTTGGGACTAGAACTTCAAGAGACCCAGTACTTC CASSLGLELQETQYF
many TRBJ2-1 TRBV28 . TGTGCCAGCAGTTTATCAGCAAACAATGAGCAGTTCTTC CASSLSANNEQFF
many TRBJ2-7 TRBV12-3/TRBV12-4 . TGTGCCAGCAGTGAGAACTACGAGCAGTACTTC CASSENYEQYF
few TRBJ1-6 TRBV7-6 . TGTGCCAGCAGCTTAAATACAGAAGTTAATTCACCCCTCCACTTT CASSLNTEVNSPLHF
many TRBJ2-5 TRBV20-1 TRBD2 TGCAGTGCTAGAGACCCGGGACTAGCGGGATTTTTTGGAGAGACCCAGTACTTC CSARDPGLAGFFGETQYF
few TRBJ2-7 TRBV4-3 TRBD2 TGCGCCAGCAGCCAAGATCCGGGACTAGGCTACGAGCAGTACTTC CASSQDPGLGYEQYF
many TRBJ2-1 TRBV4-3 TRBD2 TGCGCCAGCAGCCAGAGACTAGCTTCCTACAATGAGCAGTTCTTC CASSQRLASYNEQFF
many TRBJ2-2 TRBV7-9 . TGTGCCAGCAGCCCCCCGATAAGCGCCGGGGAGCTGTTTTTT CASSPPISAGELFF
. TRBJ2-3 TRBV12-3/TRBV12-4 . TGTGCCAGCAGTTTAGCGGGGACCCCGGGAGATACGCAGTATTTT CASSLAGTPGDTQYF
few TRBJ1-2 TRBV2 . TGTGCCAGCAGTGATGGGAGTTGGTCCTTGATCCCTCGTTCCTTC CASSDGSWSLIPRSF
many TRBJ1-2 TRBV5-5 . TGTGCCAGCAGCTTTCGGGGCGCTCTCGGCTACACCTTC CASSFRGALGYTF
many TRBJ2-4 TRBV5-1 TRBD1 TGCGCCAGCAGCCTAAGGACAGGGGGGCAAAACATTCAGTACTTC CASSLRTGGQNIQYF
few TRBJ1-5 TRBV6-4 . TGTGCCAGCAGCCTAGGGGGGTTTGGACAGCCCCAGCATTTT CASSLGGFGQPQHF
. TRBJ2-1 TRBV5-4 TRBD2 TGTGCCAGCAGCTTGTCCCTTACTACTGGCGGGAGAATGGGTGAGCAGTTCTTC CASSLSLTTGGRMGEQFF
few TRBJ2-7 TRBV4-1 TRBD2 TGCGCCAGCAGCCAAGATTCAGTCGCGGGGACTAGCGGGGGGATCTACGAGCAGTACTTC CASSQDSVAGTSGGIYEQYF
many TRBJ2-3 TRBV27 . TGTGCCAGCAGTACCCTCTCGAAGACAGATACGCAGTATTTT CASSTLSKTDTQYF
many TRBJ2-5 TRBV6-6 TRBD2 TGTGCCAGCAGTTACTCAGGACTAGCGGGGGGCGAAGAGACCCAGTACTTC CASSYSGLAGGEETQYF
many TRBJ2-4 TRBV6-6 . TGTGCCAGCAGTTACTCGCCGAAGTATAGCGGAGCAGCCAAAAACATTCAGTACTTC CASSYSPKYSGAAKNIQYF
many TRBJ2-7 TRBV2 . TGTGCCAGCAGTTCGCCCGGGACTGCCCCCTACGAGCAGTACTTC CASSSPGTAPYEQYF
. TRBJ2-7 TRBV30 TRBD1 TGTGCCTGGACTTCCCCCCGGGACAGGGGGACCTACGAGCAGTACTTC CAWTSPRDRGTYEQYF